A single sample is the source of the 12 T cell receptor beta chains below, sequenced in a study of Tregs in tolerant kidney transplant recipients. Mixed chimerism was transient after nonmyeloablative marrow transplants from related graft donors. TCRdb keeps only in-frame clones here, not all; method: immunoSEQ multiplex PCR. The sample table sets out about 11,000 clones. Specimen: CD8+ T cells from blood (PBMCs), collected 24 months after the transplant. The receptors originated from a human patient who received a combined kidney and bone marrow transplant. Some T cells may be supplied by the graft donor.

For this clone: The DNA ends 3 residues before the CDR3 does, and the rest of the CDR3 is filled in from the germline J gene. V and J are TRBV19 and TRBJ1-1, with D possibly being TRBD1 (6 bases). Trimming removed 5 bases from V and 2 bases from J, with 9 bases in between. CDR1 LNHDA and CDR2 SQIVND come from the germline V gene (reference sequence). The CDR3 spans 13 residues. CDR3 DNA (partial): TGTGCCAGTAGTGGGACACCCAACACTGAA. It specifies CASSGTPNTE. The CDR3 as a whole reads CASSGTPNTEAFF.

Comment on this clone: The observed sequence ends 3 residues before the CDR3 terminus, with the missing tail filled in from the germline J gene. The V gene is TRBV6-2 or TRBV6-3, the J gene TRBJ2-3; 11 bases fit TRBD2. The germline CDR1 and CDR2 sequences are MNHEY and SVGEGT. The CDR3 loop spans 15 amino acids. V lost 5 bases and J lost 5; bases outside the gene matches: 6. The CDR3 spells CASSQTSGMIDTQYF. Partial CDR3 DNA: TGTGCCAGCAGTCAGACTAGCGGGATGATAGATACG.

Worth noting for this clone: The CDR3 goes on 3 residues after the read ends, and that part is filled in from the germline J gene. V usage is TRBV4-2 and J usage is TRBJ2-1; 13 bases are a match to TRBD2. In germline, CDR1 is LGHNA, CDR2 YNFKEQ. CDR3 length equals 16 residues. The J segment lost 8 bases and the V segment lost 6 bases, leaving 10 bases of the junction unmatched. The CDR3 DNA, read in part, is TGTGCCAGCAGACCCTCCGGGACTAGCGGGACCTATGAG. Protein sequence: CASRPSGTSGTYE. The full-length CDR3 reads as CASRPSGTSGTYEQFF.

Remarks on this clone: The read stops 3 residues short of the end of the CDR3; the missing end is completed from the germline J gene. This chain joins TRBV19 and TRBJ1-5, with D possibly TRBD1 on 5 matching bases. This CDR3 has 17 residues. V was cut by 6 bases and J by 4 bases, with 22 bases left in between. Germline V CDR1 and CDR2: LNHDA, SQIVND (reference sequence). The CDR3 DNA, read in part, is TGTGCCAGTAGCAGGTGGGGGGAAACTTTGAGGAATCAGCCC. It is translated as CASSRWGETLRNQP. Given in full, the CDR3 is CASSRWGETLRNQPQHF.

With regard to this clone: The read comes to an end 3 residues before the CDR3 does, leaving the germline J gene to fill in the end. The V call is TRBV6-2 or TRBV6-3, the J call TRBJ2-5; 7 bases match TRBD2. CDR3 length equals 16 residues. In germline, CDR1 is MNHEY, CDR2 SVGEGT. Losses at the gene ends were 2 bases for V and 5 bases for J; bases not matched to a gene: 11. The CDR3 bases that were read are TGTGCCAGCAGTTACCAAGGGGACTACCAGGAGGAGACC. Translation: CASSYQGDYQEET. The full CDR3 protein reads CASSYQGDYQEETQYF.

The sequenced part of the CDR3 DNA is TGTGCCAGTACCGGGGCCGGGGAG. It specifies CASTGAGE. The CDR3, in full, reads CASTGAGELFF. The V and J genes are TRBV19 and TRBJ2-2, with a tentative D call TRBD2 (5 bases). The read ends 3 residues before the CDR3 terminus; that terminus is restored from the germline J gene. The CDR3 covers 11 residues. CDR1 is LNHDA, CDR2 SQIVND, per germline (reference sequence). Trimming removed 7 bases from V and 6 bases from J, with 6 bases in between.

A word on this clone: The read terminates 3 residues ahead of where the CDR3 ends, so the germline J gene completes it. J is TRBJ1-2 and V is TRBV5-1; D is ambiguous. V gave up 2 bases and J gave up 3 bases, with 14 bases separating them. The germline V gene encodes CDR1 SGHRS and CDR2 YFSETQ. This CDR3 region has 15 residues. The CDR3 region is CASSFWAEPDYGYTF. The covered CDR3 bases are TGCGCCAGCAGCTTTTGGGCAGAACCGGACTATGGC. Full variable domain (outside the CDR3, taken from reference TRBV5-1 and TRBJ1-2): KAGVTQTPRYLIKTRGQQVTLSCSPISGHRSVSWYQQTPGQGLQFLFEYFSETQRNKGNFPGRFSGRQFSNSRSEMNVSTLELGDSALYLCASSFWAEPDYGYTFGSGTRLTVV.

On this clone: The missing CDR3 end, 3 residues past where the read stops, is filled in from the germline J gene. The chain recombines TRBV6-2 or TRBV6-3 with TRBJ2-2; 8 nucleotides agree with TRBD1. V lost 6 bases, J lost 0 bases, and 3 bases stayed unmatched. Germline V gives CDR1 MNHEY, CDR2 SVGEGT. The CDR3 spans 15 residues. CDR3 DNA, as far as it was read: TGTGCCAGCAGGAGACAGGGGTCGAACACCGGGGAG. Protein product: CASRRQGSNTGE. The entire CDR3 sequence reads CASRRQGSNTGELFF.

Of note for this clone: The read halts 3 residues ahead of the CDR3 end, with the missing end drawn from the germline J gene. The chain has TRBV19 and TRBJ2-1, with TRBD2 matching 9 bases. V lost 3 bases to trimming and J lost 7 bases; unmatched junction nucleotides: 10. Germline assignment: CDR1 LNHDA and CDR2 SQIVND (reference sequence). There are 16 residues in the CDR3. The CDR3 DNA, read in part, is TGTGCCAGTAGTATTGGGCTAGCGGGGAGTTATAATGAG. Its translation is CASSIGLAGSYNE. The complete CDR3 sequence is CASSIGLAGSYNEQFF. Full variable domain (missing parts from reference TRBV19 and TRBJ2-1): DGGITQSPKYLFRKEGQNVTLSCEQNLNHDAMYWYRQDPGQGLRLIYYSQIVNDFQKGDIAEGYSVSREKKESFPLTVTSAQKNPTAFYLCASSIGLAGSYNEQFFGPGTRLTVL.

To note about this clone: The CDR3 is cut off 3 residues early in the read; its end comes from the germline J gene. This chain links TRBV5-6 with TRBJ2-1, with a possible D match to TRBD2 (5 bases). V shed 4 bases and J shed 2 bases, with 7 bases lying between them. Germline V gene sequence: CDR1 SGHDT, CDR2 YYEEEE. The CDR3 runs to 13 residues. CDR3 DNA, as far as it was read: TGTGCCAGCAGCCCCGGGGCCTACAATGAG. Translated: CASSPGAYNE. The CDR3, in full, reads CASSPGAYNEQFF.

For this clone: The read terminates 3 residues ahead of where the CDR3 ends, so the germline J gene completes it. V and J are TRBV10-3 and TRBJ2-3, with 11 nucleotides matching TRBD2. The junction had 7 bases not matched to a gene; V was cut back by 7 bases and J by 4 bases. The CDR3 totals 15 residues. The V gene's germline CDR1 is ENHRY and CDR2 SYGVKD. The chain's CDR3 is CAINHSGRAADTQYF. The CDR3 DNA, read in part, is TGTGCCATCAACCATAGCGGGAGGGCGGCAGATACG.

The CDR3: CASSSTNDNEQFF. CDR3 DNA, as far as it was read: TGTGCCAGCAGCTCCACTAACGACAATGAG. The chain recombines TRBV5-4 with TRBJ2-1; no clear D gene. The read is 3 residues too short to cover the CDR3 end, so that end is filled in from the germline J gene. The CDR3 has 13 amino acids. Trimming pared 3 bases from V and 5 bases from J, leaving 9 bases between. Looked up from germline, CDR1 is SGHNT and CDR2 is YYREEE (reference sequence).